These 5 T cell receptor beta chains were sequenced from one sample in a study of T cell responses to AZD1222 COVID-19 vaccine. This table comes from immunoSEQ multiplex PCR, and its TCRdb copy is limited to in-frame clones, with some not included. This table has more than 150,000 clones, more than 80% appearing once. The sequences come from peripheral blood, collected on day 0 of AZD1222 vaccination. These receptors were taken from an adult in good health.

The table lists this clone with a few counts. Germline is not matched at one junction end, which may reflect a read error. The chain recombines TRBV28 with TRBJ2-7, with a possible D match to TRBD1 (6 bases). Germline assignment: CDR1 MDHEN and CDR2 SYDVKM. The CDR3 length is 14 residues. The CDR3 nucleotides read TGTGCCAGCAATTTACAGGGTTTCACCTACGAGCAGTACTTC. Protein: CASNLQGFTYEQYF.

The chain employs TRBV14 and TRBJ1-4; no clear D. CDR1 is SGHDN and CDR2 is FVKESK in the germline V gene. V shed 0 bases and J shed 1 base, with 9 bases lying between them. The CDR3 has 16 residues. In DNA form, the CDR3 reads TGTGCCAGCAGCCAAGAAAACTGGAGAACTAATGAAAAACTGTTTTTT. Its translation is CASSQENWRTNEKLFF.

The CDR3 spells CASSLQRGYTF. The CDR3, as DNA: TGTGCCAGCAGTTTACAGAGAGGCTACACCTTC. The gene calls are TRBV12-3 or TRBV12-4 and TRBJ1-2; D gene ambiguous. With 2 bases removed from V and 8 bases from J, the gap between germline ends came to 6 bases. There are 11 residues in the CDR3.

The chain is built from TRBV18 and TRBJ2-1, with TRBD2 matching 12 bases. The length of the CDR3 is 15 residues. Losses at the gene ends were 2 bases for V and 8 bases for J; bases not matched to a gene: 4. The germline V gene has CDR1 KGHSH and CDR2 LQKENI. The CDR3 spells CASSPEGLAGYEQFF. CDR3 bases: TGTGCCAGCTCACCAGAAGGACTAGCGGGATATGAGCAGTTCTTC.

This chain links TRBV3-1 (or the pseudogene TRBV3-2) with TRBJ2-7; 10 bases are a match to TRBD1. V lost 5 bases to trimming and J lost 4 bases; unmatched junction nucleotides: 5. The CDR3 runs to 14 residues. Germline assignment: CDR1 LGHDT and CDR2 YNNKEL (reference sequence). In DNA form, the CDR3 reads TGTGCCAGCAGCATGACAGGGGGCATTTACGAGCAGTACTTC. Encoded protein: CASSMTGGIYEQYF.